The rows below give T cell receptor beta chains drawn from one sample of a study of T cell responses to AZD1222 COVID-19 vaccine. The table came from immunoSEQ multiplex PCR; TCRdb's copy has only in-frame clones and leaves some out. The sample comprises about 140,000 clones, approximately 90% of which are singletons, and approximately 6% rests with the top ten. Sample: peripheral blood, taken on day 0 of AZD1222 vaccination. The receptors come from an adult in good health. The CDR3 runs from the conserved cysteine through the conserved F or W. A D gene is named only where the DNA matches it firmly. The size entry is marked missing in some rows and otherwise reads once, few, many or a size class.

clone size,D gene,V gene,J gene,CDR3 protein,CDR3 DNA
NA,NA,TRBV7-9,TRBJ2-1,CASSLRADEQFF,TGTGCCAGCAGCTTAAGAGCGGATGAGCAGTTCTTC
NA,NA,TRBV5-1,TRBJ2-1,CASSLDDYHFYEQFF,TGCGCCAGCAGCTTGGATGACTATCATTTCTATGAGCAGTTCTTC
NA,TRBD2,TRBV28,TRBJ2-5,CASSLRLAGTQETQYF,TGTGCCAGCAGTTTAAGACTAGCGGGTACCCAAGAGACCCAGTACTTC
NA,NA,TRBV7-9,TRBJ1-6,CASSLGPTPLHF,TGTGCCAGCAGCTTAGGCCCTACACCCCTCCACTTT
NA,NA,TRBV7-9,TRBJ1-2,CASSLAGSGGPGYTF,TGTGCCAGCAGCTTAGCGGGATCGGGGGGGCCCGGCTACACCTTC
NA,NA,TRBV10-3,TRBJ2-1,CAISESIFNTVKYNEQFF,TGTGCCATCAGTGAGTCAATTTTTAACACGGTCAAATACAATGAGCAGTTCTTC
NA,TRBD1,TRBV6-4,TRBJ1-4,CASSVDRGEKLFF,TGTGCCAGCAGTGTGGACAGGGGTGAAAAACTGTTTTTT
NA,NA,TRBV7-8,TRBJ1-4,CASSLVDPGAGKLFF,TGTGCCAGCAGCTTAGTAGACCCAGGGGCCGGGAAACTGTTTTTT
NA,NA,TRBV5-4,TRBJ1-4,CASSLRGEKTNEKLFF,TGTGCCAGCAGCTTAAGGGGGGAAAAGACTAATGAAAAACTGTTTTTT
NA,NA,TRBV4-3,TRBJ2-7,CASSQEGDITYEQYF,TGCGCCAGCAGCCAAGAGGGGGACATAACCTACGAGCAGTACTTC
NA,NA,TRBV7-9,TRBJ1-6,CASSRLEGQGANSPLHF,TGTGCCAGCAGCCGACTAGAGGGCCAAGGAGCCAATTCACCCCTCCACTTT
NA,NA,TRBV24-1,TRBJ2-1,CATSDSLWPYNEQFF,TGTGCCACCAGTGATTCCTTATGGCCCTACAATGAGCAGTTCTTC
NA,NA,TRBV30,TRBJ1-5,CAWTQGLISNQPQHF,TGTGCCTGGACCCAGGGCCTCATTAGCAATCAGCCCCAGCATTTT
NA,TRBD1,TRBV14,TRBJ1-3,CASSLGTGTGNTIYF,TGTGCCAGCAGCCTTGGGACAGGTACTGGAAACACCATATATTTT
NA,NA,TRBV7-6,TRBJ2-1,CASSPRVEGNEQFF,TGTGCCAGCAGCCCTAGAGTTGAGGGGAATGAGCAGTTCTTC
NA,TRBD2,TRBV4-3,TRBJ2-1,CASSQDRWEGNEQFF,TGCGCCAGCAGCCAAGATAGGTGGGAGGGGAATGAGCAGTTCTTC
NA,NA,TRBV2,TRBJ2-1,CASRKTGIYNEQFF,TGTGCCAGTAGAAAAACAGGGATTTACAATGAGCAGTTCTTC
once,NA,TRBV12-3/TRBV12-4,TRBJ2-5,CASTVGVGETQYF,TGTGCCAGCACCGTGGGGGTAGGAGAGACCCAGTACTTC
NA,NA,TRBV4-3,TRBJ2-6,CASSQDRSGLFAGANVLTF,TGCGCCAGCAGCCAAGATAGGAGTGGCCTGTTCGCTGGGGCCAACGTCCTGACTTTC
NA,NA,TRBV18,TRBJ1-5,CASSPDYSNQPQHF,TGTGCCAGCTCGCCAGACTATAGCAATCAGCCCCAGCATTTT
NA,NA,TRBV11-2,TRBJ2-7,CASSPPLSYEQYF,TGTGCCAGCAGCCCCCCCCTCTCCTACGAGCAGTACTTC
NA,NA,TRBV4-2,TRBJ2-5,CASSQGPRETQYF,TGTGCCAGCAGCCAAGGCCCCCGGGAGACCCAGTACTTC
NA,TRBD1,TRBV23-1,TRBJ2-7,CASSRDRSSYEQYF,TGCGCCAGCAGCCGGGACAGGTCGTCCTACGAGCAGTACTTC
once,TRBD1,TRBV27,TRBJ2-7,CASSLKGTGGWYEQYF,TGTGCCAGCAGTTTAAAGGGGACAGGGGGTTGGTACGAGCAGTACTTC
NA,NA,TRBV7-9,TRBJ1-5,CASSGGNQPQHF,TGTGCCAGCAGCGGGGGAAATCAGCCCCAGCATTTT
NA,TRBD1,TRBV30,TRBJ1-5,CAWSPPDRFNQPQHF,TGTGCCTGGAGTCCCCCGGACAGGTTCAATCAGCCCCAGCATTTT
NA,NA,TRBV7-6,TRBJ2-1,CASSPASASSSYNEQFF,TGTGCCAGCAGCCCAGCTAGCGCGTCAAGCTCCTACAATGAGCAGTTCTTC
NA,TRBD2,TRBV7-3,TRBJ2-5,CASSRGEAETQYF,TGTGCCAGCAGCCGGGGGGAGGCGGAGACCCAGTACTTC
NA,NA,TRBV9,TRBJ2-1,CASSASYNEQFF,TGTGCCAGCAGCGCCAGCTACAATGAGCAGTTCTTC
NA,NA,TRBV18,TRBJ1-1,CASSPPWGGRLPNTEAFF,TGTGCCAGCTCACCGCCTTGGGGGGGGCGCTTACCGAACACTGAAGCTTTCTTT
NA,NA,TRBV4-1,TRBJ2-7,CASSQVSREAQYF,TGCGCCAGCAGCCAAGTCTCGAGGGAGGCTCAGTACTTC
NA,NA,TRBV4-1,TRBJ1-1,CASSQNTDEAFF,TGCGCCAGCAGCCAAAACACGGATGAAGCTTTCTTT
NA,NA,TRBV30,TRBJ1-6,CAWNSDSPLHF,TGTGCCTGGAATTCGGATTCACCCCTCCACTTT
NA,NA,TRBV9,TRBJ2-7,CASSVGSLGSVQYF,TGTGCCAGCAGCGTAGGTAGTTTGGGGAGTGTGCAGTACTTC
NA,NA,TRBV6-2/TRBV6-3,TRBJ1-1,CASSYSRGTEAFF,TGTGCCAGCAGTTACTCCCGGGGAACTGAAGCTTTCTTT
NA,NA,TRBV24-1,TRBJ1-5,CATSGGTVSNQPQHF,TGTGCCACCAGTGGGGGGACGGTTAGCAATCAGCCCCAGCATTTT
few,NA,TRBV14,TRBJ2-7,CASSQDRRGEFHYEQYF,TGTGCCAGCAGCCAAGATAGGAGGGGAGAGTTCCATTACGAGCAGTACTTC
NA,TRBD2,TRBV14,TRBJ2-1,CASSELAGGSYNEQFF,TGTGCCAGCAGCGAATTAGCGGGAGGGTCATACAATGAGCAGTTCTTC
NA,TRBD1,TRBV28,TRBJ2-2,CASGTGPGELFF,TGTGCCAGCGGGACAGGGCCCGGGGAGCTGTTTTTT
NA,TRBD1,TRBV28,TRBJ1-2,CASSFPRDSLIYGYTF,TGTGCCAGCAGTTTTCCCCGGGACAGCCTTATCTATGGCTACACCTTC
NA,TRBD1,TRBV4-2,TRBJ1-2,CASSQTSTGTGYTF,TGTGCCAGCAGCCAGACCTCGACAGGGACTGGCTACACCTTC
NA,TRBD1,TRBV30,TRBJ1-2,CAGSGGGYGYTF,TGTGCCGGATCAGGGGGCGGCTATGGCTACACCTTC
NA,NA,TRBV7-2,TRBJ1-1,CASSSTHYTEAFF,TGTGCCAGCAGCTCCACCCATTACACTGAAGCTTTCTTT
NA,NA,TRBV12-5,TRBJ2-1,CASALAVGNEQFF,TGTGCTAGTGCCCTCGCTGTGGGGAATGAGCAGTTCTTC
NA,NA,TRBV7-2,TRBJ2-7,CASSLVGGTDEQYF,TGTGCCAGCAGCTTAGTTGGGGGGACGGACGAGCAGTACTTC
NA,NA,TRBV5-1,TRBJ1-2,CASSYKDSNYGYTF,TGCGCCAGCAGCTACAAGGACAGCAACTATGGCTACACCTTC
NA,TRBD2,TRBV5-8,TRBJ2-1,CASAVWTSGSEQFF,TGTGCCAGCGCCGTTTGGACTAGCGGGAGTGAGCAGTTCTTC
NA,NA,TRBV2,TRBJ2-3,CASSRESGTDTQYF,TGTGCCAGCAGCCGAGAATCTGGCACAGATACGCAGTATTTT
NA,NA,TRBV20-1,TRBJ1-1,CSASDLDTEAFF,TGCAGTGCTAGTGATCTTGACACTGAAGCTTTCTTT